The source of this T cell receptor (beta chain) is a study of control samples from healthy donors and cancer patients. TCRdb keeps only in-frame clones here, not all; method: immunoSEQ multiplex PCR. The data hold around 230,000 clones, with roughly 94% observed a single time. CDR3 length: 12 amino acids. Trimming stripped 4 bases from V and 3 bases from J, with 7 bases between. The V gene's germline CDR1 is SGHTA and CDR2 FQGNSA. The source of this sequence is a man in his forties or fifties in good health. Sample: blood. The chain uses TRBV7-2 and TRBJ2-7; D is possibly TRBD1 (6 bases). For the CDR3, the DNA is TGTGCCAGCAGCTCGACAGGCTACGAGCAGTACTTC. Encoded protein: CASSSTGYEQYF.